This T cell receptor (beta chain) comes out of a study of T cells in localized non-small cell lung cancer. Comment on this clone: Its antigen is unknown.

The protocol was immunoSEQ multiplex PCR, while the TCRdb copy is restricted to in-frame clones and leaves out a portion. Of 35,000 or so clones in the sample, around nine tenths were seen once. General study points: Higher blood T cell density went with longer overall survival. As only one tumor region underwent sequencing, heterogeneity remains possible. The study detected a median roughly 61 of the top 100 tumor clones in adjacent lung. T cell clonality was highest in uninvolved adjacent lung, above tumor.

Sample: peripheral blood, taken before any cancer treatment. The TCR was taken from a woman aged 35 to 70 with stage I lung adenocarcinoma.

The CDR3 bases are TGTGCCAGCAGTGTTTCCCCGGCGGGAAACATTCAGTACTTC. This gives the protein CASSVSPAGNIQYF. The chain uses TRBV2 and TRBJ2-4; tentatively, D is TRBD2 (5 bases). Looked up from germline, CDR1 is SNHLY and CDR2 is FYNNEI. CDR3 length: 14 amino acids. Deletions cut 4 bases from V and 6 bases from J, with 13 bases between. The variable domain in full, with the rest retrieved from reference TRBV2 and TRBJ2-4, is EPEVTQTPSHQVTQMGQEVILRCVPISNHLYFYWYRQILGQKVEFLVSFYNNEISEKSEIFDDQFSVERPDGSNFTLKIRSTKLEDSAMYFCASSVSPAGNIQYFGAGTRLSVL.